The 20 T cell receptor beta chains listed next were all sequenced from one sample in a study of early T cells in non-severe SARS-CoV-2 infection. From the 5' RACE reads, TCRdb called clonotypes with MiXCR, one entry per CDR3 protein. The sample lists roughly 48,000 distinct CDR3 sequences, 8% to 10% occurring once. The specimen was whole blood. The origin of the receptors is an adult who was a healthcare worker with PCR-confirmed SARS-CoV-2 infection or an uninfected control (not recorded which).

This rearrangement joins TRBV4-1 to TRBJ2-2, with D uncertain. The V and J ends lost 3 bases and 7 bases respectively, with 21 bases between them. Germline V gene lookup returns CDR1 MGHRA and CDR2 YSYEKL. The CDR3 is made up of 17 amino acids. The CDR3 DNA is TGCGCCAGCAGCCACCCCACCAAGCAGGCTGTCCGCGGGGAGCTGTTTTTT. This encodes CASSHPTKQAVRGELFF.

The chain links TRBV4-2 to TRBJ2-3; weak D call: TRBD1 (6 bases). V was pared by 0 bases and J by 2 bases, with 15 bases between. The CDR3 is made up of 17 amino acids. Germline-derived CDR1 and CDR2 are LGHNA and YNFKEQ. In nucleotides, the CDR3 is TGTGCCAGCAGCCAAGATCCACAGGGTGGGCCCACAGATACGCAGTATTTT. This translates into CASSQDPQGGPTDTQYF.

This clonotype has ten or more counts. This sequence joins TRBV6-1 and TRBJ2-7; D might be TRBD2 (6 bases). The V gene's germline CDR1 is MNHNS and CDR2 SASEGT. The CDR3 covers 14 residues. Trimming cost V 6 bases and J 7 bases, with 19 bases left between them. CDR3 coding DNA: TGTGCCAGCAGCTTAGGACTATCTTCTTGGGAGCAGTACTTC. Amino acid sequence: CASSLGLSSWEQYF.

This clonotype was found many times. The chain recombines TRBV20-1 with TRBJ2-2; the D gene is possibly TRBD1 (6 bases). The V end was cut by 5 bases, the J end by 4 bases, with 20 bases between. The CDR3 consists of 16 residues. Per germline, CDR1 DFQATT and CDR2 SNEGSKA (reference sequence). CDR3 DNA: TGCAGTGCTGGGGCTCCGGCAGGGGTCATCACCGGGGAGCTGTTTTTT. Protein sequence: CSAGAPAGVITGELFF.

This clonotype was counted many times. J is TRBJ2-7 and V is TRBV7-2, with a tentative D call TRBD1 (6 bases). The CDR3 spans 13 residues. V gave up 1 base and J gave up 4 bases, with 8 bases separating them. Germline CDR1 reads SGHTA; CDR2 reads FQGNSA. The CDR3 loop reads CASSLVGQYEQYF. Here the CDR3 DNA reads TGTGCCAGCAGCTTAGTTGGACAGTACGAGCAGTACTTC.

This clonotype was seen many times. The rearrangement joins TRBV24-1 to TRBJ1-5; TRBD1 matches 8 bases. After removal of 2 bases from V and 2 bases from J, the junction contained 1 base not matched to a gene. The CDR3 sequence is 15 residues long. In germline, CDR1 is KGHDR, CDR2 SFDVKD. Here the CDR3 DNA reads TGTGCCACCAGTGATTCGACAGGGGGCAATCAGCCCCAGCATTTT. Translated, it gives CATSDSTGGNQPQHF.

This clonotype was counted between two and nine times. The chain couples TRBV4-1 to TRBJ1-2; 9 nucleotides line up with TRBD1. Per germline, CDR1 MGHRA and CDR2 YSYEKL. The trim removed 4 bases at V and 6 bases at J, leaving 12 bases unmatched. There are 16 residues in the CDR3. The chain's CDR3 is CASSPAPGQGLNGYTF. CDR3 in DNA: TGCGCCAGCAGCCCGGCCCCGGGACAGGGTTTGAATGGCTACACCTTC.

This clonotype was observed many times. The chain couples TRBV10-3 to TRBJ2-3; D unclear. Germline CDR1 reads ENHRY; CDR2 reads SYGVKD. V lost 4 bases and J lost 2, with 16 bases in between. CDR3 length: 16 amino acids. The CDR3 here is CAISGFRDPDTDTQYF. DNA for the CDR3: TGTGCCATCAGTGGCTTTAGGGATCCTGACACAGATACGCAGTATTTT.

A few counts support this clonotype. The V gene is TRBV4-2, the J gene TRBJ2-7; TRBD1 matches at 12 bases. With V trimmed by 4 bases and J by 4 bases, 5 bases remained unmatched. Germline CDR1 is LGHNA and CDR2 is YNFKEQ. The CDR3 contains 15 residues. The CDR3 protein is CASSLPGQGAYEQYF. For the CDR3, the DNA is TGTGCCAGCAGCCTCCCGGGACAGGGGGCTTACGAGCAGTACTTC.

There are many counts of this clonotype. The chain has TRBV4-3 and TRBJ2-3, with TRBD2 as a possible D gene (6 bases). This CDR3 is built from 14 residues. The V and J ends lost 0 bases and 11 bases respectively, with 15 bases between them. Germline CDR1 reads LGHNA; CDR2 reads YSLEER. The CDR3 spells CASSQDPSAIGQYF. The CDR3 region has the DNA TGCGCCAGCAGCCAAGACCCTAGCGCGATTGGGCAGTATTTT.

This clonotype was observed a few times. The gene calls are TRBV7-2 and TRBJ2-1, with 11 bases fitting TRBD2. Germline CDR1 reads SGHTA; CDR2 reads FQGNSA. Trimming cost V 3 bases and J 7 bases; bases outside gene matches: 2. The CDR3 runs 14 residues. This chain's CDR3 is CASSFSGGGNEQFF. The CDR3 bases are TGTGCCAGCAGCTTTAGCGGGGGGGGTAATGAGCAGTTCTTC.

This clonotype has a count of ten or more. This chain links TRBV29-1 with TRBJ1-2, with D possibly TRBD1 on 5 matching bases. Trimming removed 8 bases from V and 6 bases from J, with 16 bases in between. This CDR3 comprises 12 residues. Germline V gene lookup returns CDR1 SQVTM and CDR2 ANQGSEA. CDR3: CSSGEGSDGYTF. In DNA form, the CDR3 reads TGCAGCTCTGGTGAGGGGTCGGATGGCTACACCTTC.

The J gene is TRBJ2-7, the V gene TRBV7-9; D call uncertain. The CDR3 length is 13 residues. The germline V and J ends were trimmed by 5 bases and 2 bases, with 10 bases remaining between them. Per the germline V gene, CDR1 is SEHNR and CDR2 is FQNEAQ (reference sequence). The CDR3 region has the DNA TGTGCCAGCAGCCCCGTTGGTGCCTACGAGCAGTACTTC. As protein: CASSPVGAYEQYF.

This clonotype was detected many times. V and J are TRBV6-4 and TRBJ2-4; D call uncertain. V gave up 0 bases and J gave up 0 bases, with 6 bases separating them. The V gene's germline CDR1 is MRHNA and CDR2 SNTAGT. The CDR3 runs 15 residues. The CDR3 sequence: CASSDSELAKNIQYF. The CDR3 DNA is TGTGCCAGCAGTGACTCAGAGTTAGCCAAAAACATTCAGTACTTC.

This clonotype has ten or more counts. The chain uses TRBV27 and TRBJ2-4; D is undetermined. Trimming took off 8 bases at V and 0 bases at J, with 23 bases between the two ends. The CDR3 has 18 residues. Germline V CDR1 and CDR2: MNHEY, SMNVEV (reference sequence). The CDR3 loop reads CASQTRPGFPIAKNIQYF. The CDR3 bases are TGTGCCAGCCAGACACGACCCGGGTTTCCTATAGCCAAAAACATTCAGTACTTC.

This clonotype came up many times. The chain recombines TRBV10-3 with TRBJ2-3; TRBD1 is a possible D gene (6 bases). Per germline, CDR1 ENHRY and CDR2 SYGVKD. This CDR3 has 12 residues. V lost 8 bases and J lost 0, with 6 bases in between. The CDR3 region has the DNA TGTGCCATCGGACAGAGCACAGATACGCAGTATTTT. Translated: CAIGQSTDTQYF.

The chain links TRBV12-3 or TRBV12-4 to TRBJ2-1, with TRBD2 matching over 15 bases. Losses at the gene ends were 7 bases for V and 0 bases for J; bases not matched to a gene: 7. The CDR3 sequence is 18 residues long. CDR3 sequence: CASTDGLAGGFSYNEQFF. For the CDR3, the DNA is TGTGCCAGCACCGATGGACTAGCGGGAGGGTTCTCCTACAATGAGCAGTTCTTC.

This clonotype came up a few times. The genes are TRBV11-3 and TRBJ1-6; possible D gene TRBD1, 6 bases. The germline V gene encodes CDR1 SGHNT and CDR2 YENEEA. The CDR3 contains 13 residues. Trimming pared 5 bases from V and 7 bases from J, leaving 9 bases between. DNA of the CDR3: TGTGCCAGCAGCGCAGGGGAGAATTCACCCCTCCACTTT. It encodes CASSAGENSPLHF.

This clonotype came up many times. J is TRBJ2-7 and V is TRBV7-8; 9 bases agree with TRBD1. V lost 1 base to trimming and J lost 7 bases; unmatched junction nucleotides: 8. CDR1 and CDR2 from the germline V gene are SGHVS and FQNEAQ. CDR3 length equals 15 residues. DNA for the CDR3: TGTGCCAGCAGCTTAGGGGACAGGGACTTCGGGGAGCAGTACTTC. As protein: CASSLGDRDFGEQYF.

This clonotype was detected a few times. The V and J genes are TRBV20-1 and TRBJ2-3, with 10 bases that match TRBD2. Germline CDR1 and CDR2: DFQATT and SNEGSKA (reference sequence). This CDR3 spans 15 amino acids. V gave up 1 base and J gave up 3 bases; unmatched junction bases: 4. CDR3 DNA: TGCAGTGCTAGAGTCCCTAGCGGGGGTACAGATACGCAGTATTTT. Translation gives CSARVPSGGTDTQYF.